What follows describes a single TCR beta chain. Its antigen is as yet unknown. The data belong to a study of cytotoxic CD8 clonotypes in ibrutinib-treated CLL. The study, taken as a whole, reports: Sampling time points were not equivalent between sustained-remission and progressing patients. Higher clonality was seen at ibrutinib response and a return toward baseline at progression.

T cells were sequenced at a targeted depth of 1 in 200,000 to 1 in 1 million. Clones were read by immunoSEQ multiplex PCR, and TCRdb kept only the in-frame ones, dropping some. The sample lists under 75,000 clones; less than 75% were seen once. CDR3 length equals 14 residues. The rearrangement uses TRBV12-2 and TRBJ1-5; the table names TRBD1, a call not compared with the DNA. TRBV12-2 is a pseudogene. Source: PBMCs, taken after 12 months of ibrutinib treatment. This receptor was taken from a human donor with chronic lymphocytic leukemia. The CDR3 reads CASRARGINQPQHF. CDR3 DNA sequence: TGTGCAAGTCGCGCAAGGGGGATCAATCAGCCCCAGCATTTT.